These 20 T cell receptor beta chains originate from one sample sequenced in a study of shared clonotypes between healthy human individuals. Sequenced by immunoSEQ multiplex PCR; TCRdb stores in-frame clones only, minus some. The sample consists of roughly 1,000,000 clones, 75% to 85% of them appearing once. The sample consisted of memory CD4+ T cells from PBMCs. As to subset: CD45RA-negative fraction. The receptor set was obtained from a man aged 18 to 35 in good health. Some clones in this sample may be carry-over from other donors' samples.

The J gene is TRBJ2-3, the V gene TRBV28; D is undetermined. This CDR3 comprises 14 residues. The V gene's germline CDR1 is MDHEN and CDR2 SYDVKM. Between the trimmed V and J ends, which lost 2 bases and 4 bases, there was a span of 10 bases. CDR3 coding DNA: TGTGCCAGCAGTTTAGATCAGGCTTCAGATACGCAGTATTTT. It yields the protein CASSLDQASDTQYF.

The V call is TRBV12-2, the J call TRBJ1-2. TRBV12-2 is a pseudogene. The CDR3 consists of 13 residues. In DNA form, the CDR3 reads TGTGCAAGTCGCTTAAGCAAGAAGTATGGCTACACCTTC. Its translation: CASRLSKKYGYTF.

CDR3 bases: TGCGCCAGCAGGGTGGGGCAGGGTTCCTATGGCTACACCTTC. It codes for CASRVGQGSYGYTF. V usage is TRBV5-1 and J usage is TRBJ1-2; possibly TRBD1 for D (5 bases). V shed 5 bases and J shed 4 bases, with 15 bases lying between them. The CDR3 covers 14 residues. Germline V CDR1 and CDR2: SGHRS, YFSETQ.

Remarks on this clone: The same CDR3 also results from other DNA sequences found in this sample. V is TRBV7-2 and J is TRBJ1-1, with 7 bases matching TRBD1. Germline CDR1 reads SGHTA; CDR2 reads FQGNSA. V lost 4 bases to trimming and J lost 5 bases; unmatched junction nucleotides: 7. The CDR3 runs to 14 residues. CDR3 sequence: CASSSQGVNTEAFF. The CDR3 DNA reads TGTGCCAGCAGCTCTCAGGGGGTAAATACTGAAGCTTTCTTT.

The CDR3 sequence: CASSPDRAYGYTF. The CDR3 region has the DNA TGTGCCAGCAGCCCAGACAGGGCCTATGGCTACACCTTC. The genes are TRBV6-6 and TRBJ1-2; 7 nucleotides match TRBD1. Germline V gene lookup returns CDR1 MNHNY and CDR2 SVGAGI (reference sequence). This CDR3 region has 13 residues. The V and J ends lost 6 bases and 4 bases, in that order; junction bases with no gene match: 5.

This clone has a single count. The chain is built from TRBV7-9 and TRBJ2-1; D is uncertain. CDR1 is SEHNR and CDR2 is FQNEAQ in the germline V gene (reference sequence). CDR3 size: 13 residues. Trimming shortened V by 3 bases and J by 5 bases, and 8 bases separated the two germline ends. CDR3: CASSFGSNNEQFF. Here the CDR3 DNA reads TGTGCCAGCAGCTTCGGGTCGAACAATGAGCAGTTCTTC.

To note about this clone: Different DNA sequences within this sample yield the same CDR3. J is TRBJ1-1 and V is TRBV5-1; no clear D gene. The CDR3 length is 14 residues. V was clipped by 0 bases and J by 1 base, with 7 bases between them. In germline, CDR1 is SGHRS, CDR2 YFSETQ. As DNA, the CDR3 is TGCGCCAGCAGCTTGGTGGCTGGGAACACTGAAGCTTTCTTT. Translated, it gives CASSLVAGNTEAFF. The full variable domain, its missing parts supplied by reference TRBV5-1 and TRBJ1-1, is KAGVTQTPRYLIKTRGQQVTLSCSPISGHRSVSWYQQTPGQGLQFLFEYFSETQRNKGNFPGRFSGRQFSNSRSEMNVSTLELGDSALYLCASSLVAGNTEAFFGQGTRLTVV.

The chain recombines TRBV5-1 with TRBJ2-2, with 10 bases matching TRBD2. The CDR3 totals 14 residues. Germline trimming cut 9 bases from V and 5 bases from J; bases unmatched to any gene: 7. From germline, CDR1 is SGHRS and CDR2 YFSETQ. CDR3 coding DNA: TGCGCCACTCCGAAACTAGCGGGGACCGGGGAGCTGTTTTTT. Its translation: CATPKLAGTGELFF.

The V and J genes are TRBV19 and TRBJ2-1, with 9 bases matching TRBD2. CDR3 length equals 18 residues. CDR1 is LNHDA, CDR2 SQIVND, per germline (reference sequence). V lost 3 bases to trimming and J lost 8 bases; unmatched junction nucleotides: 17. CDR3 protein: CASSIRSTAGGPRDEQFF. In nucleotides, the CDR3 is TGTGCCAGTAGTATTCGCAGTACGGCGGGAGGGCCTAGGGATGAGCAGTTCTTC.

The sample holds a few counts of this clone. The gene calls are TRBV5-5 and TRBJ2-4; TRBD2 might be the D (6 bases). The CDR3 covers 17 residues. Trimming took 0 bases from V and 3 from J, leaving 16 bases between them. Germline loops: CDR1 SGHKS, CDR2 YYEKEE (reference sequence). The CDR3 coding sequence is TGTGCCAGCAGCTTGGCCGGGGGAAGGGTAGGCAAAAACATTCAGTACTTC. This encodes CASSLAGGRVGKNIQYF.

The V gene is TRBV25-1, the J gene TRBJ2-7, with 12 nucleotides matching TRBD2. Losses at the gene ends were 5 bases for V and 0 bases for J; bases not matched to a gene: 2. This CDR3 has 15 amino acids. Germline values: CDR1 MGHDK, CDR2 SYGVNS. In nucleotides, the CDR3 is TGTGCCAGCAGTCGGACTAGCGGGAACTCCTACGAGCAGTACTTC. This gives the protein CASSRTSGNSYEQYF.

This clone came up a few times. The chain uses TRBV9 and TRBJ2-7; D gene ambiguous. Germline V lookup: CDR1 SGDLS, CDR2 YYNGEE. The CDR3 sequence is 11 residues long. Between the trimmed V and J ends, which lost 3 bases and 8 bases, there was a span of 9 bases. The DNA for the CDR3 is TGTGCCAGCAGCGCAGGCGGCAAGCAGTACTTC. Its translation: CASSAGGKQYF.

J is TRBJ2-6 and V is TRBV5-1; D remains unclear. The V and J ends lost 0 bases and 0 bases respectively, with 10 bases between them. Looked up from germline, CDR1 is SGHRS and CDR2 is YFSETQ. This CDR3 has 17 residues. CDR3 nucleotides: TGCGCCAGCAGCTTGGTGGGTTCCCGCTCTGGGGCCAACGTCCTGACTTTC. Translated: CASSLVGSRSGANVLTF.

This clone came up once. The rearrangement links TRBV18 to TRBJ2-7; D may be TRBD2 (5 bases). The CDR3 runs 13 residues. Looked up from germline, CDR1 is KGHSH and CDR2 is LQKENI. Trimming removed 6 bases at V and 4 bases at J, with 13 bases between. Here the CDR3 reads CASSRALGYEQYF. The CDR3 DNA reads as TGTGCCAGCTCGCGGGCGTTAGGTTACGAGCAGTACTTC.

This chain joins TRBV29-1 and TRBJ2-5; D uncertain. The CDR3 spans 13 residues. The germline V and J ends were trimmed by 6 bases and 3 bases, with 14 bases remaining between them. Germline lookup yields CDR1 SQVTM and CDR2 ANQGSEA. CDR3 nucleotides: TGCAGCGTCCGACCCCGTCTGAAAGAGACCCAGTACTTC. This encodes CSVRPRLKETQYF.

J is TRBJ2-2 and V is TRBV2; no reliable D call. Germline CDR1 reads SNHLY; CDR2 reads FYNNEI. V gave up 5 bases and J gave up 6 bases, with 13 bases separating them. The CDR3 runs to 14 residues. The CDR3 region is CASSTWVGSGELFF. In DNA form, the CDR3 reads TGTGCCAGCAGTACTTGGGTTGGGTCCGGGGAGCTGTTTTTT.

The CDR3 sequence: CASSLWVANTGELFF. The DNA for the CDR3 is TGTGCCAGCAGCTTGTGGGTAGCCAACACCGGGGAGCTGTTTTTT. This rearrangement joins TRBV5-5 to TRBJ2-2; D not resolved. CDR1 SGHKS and CDR2 YYEKEE come from the germline V gene (reference sequence). The CDR3 length is 15 residues. V lost 1 base and J lost 2, with 9 bases in between.

The chain combines TRBV19 with TRBJ2-5; 8 bases agree with TRBD2. The CDR3 is made up of 15 amino acids. V was pared by 2 bases and J by 6 bases, with 8 bases of the junction left unmatched. CDR1 is LNHDA, CDR2 SQIVND, per germline (reference sequence). For the CDR3, the DNA is TGTGCCAGTAGTATAAGCGGGAGTACAAAGAAGACCCAGTACTTC. Translated, it gives CASSISGSTKKTQYF.

The chain is built from TRBV11-1 and TRBJ1-5; 7 bases agree with TRBD1. The CDR3 has 13 amino acids. Per germline, CDR1 SGHAT and CDR2 FQDESV (reference sequence). Trimming removed 5 bases from V and 7 bases from J; junction bases left unmatched: 5. CDR3 sequence reads: CASSRDRAQPQHF. CDR3 DNA: TGTGCCAGCAGCCGAGACAGGGCCCAGCCCCAGCATTTT.

This clone was seen a single time. This sequence may be a read error, since a much larger clone differs from it by one base. The chain recombines TRBV9 with TRBJ2-3; D is undetermined. V lost 1 base and J lost 1, with 4 bases in between. Germline loops: CDR1 SGDLS, CDR2 YYNGEE. The CDR3 runs to 13 residues. The chain's CDR3 is CASSVTGTDTQYF. The CDR3 DNA reads TGTGCCAGCAGCGTAACGGGCACAGATACGCAGTATTTT.